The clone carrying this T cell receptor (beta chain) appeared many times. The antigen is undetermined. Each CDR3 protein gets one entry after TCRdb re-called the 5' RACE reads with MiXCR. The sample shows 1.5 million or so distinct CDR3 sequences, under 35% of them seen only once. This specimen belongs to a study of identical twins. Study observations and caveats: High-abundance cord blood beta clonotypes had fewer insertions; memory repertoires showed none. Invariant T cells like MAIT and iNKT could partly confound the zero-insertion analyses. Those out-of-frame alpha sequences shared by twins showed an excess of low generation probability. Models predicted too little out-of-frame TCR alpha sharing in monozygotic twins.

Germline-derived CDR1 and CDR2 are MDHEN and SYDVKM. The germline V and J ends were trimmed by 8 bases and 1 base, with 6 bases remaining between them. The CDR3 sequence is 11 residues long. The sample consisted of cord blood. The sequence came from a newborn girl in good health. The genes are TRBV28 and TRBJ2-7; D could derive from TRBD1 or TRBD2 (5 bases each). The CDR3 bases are TGTGCCAGCGAGGGGTCCTACGAGCAGTACTTC. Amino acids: CASEGSYEQYF.